A selection of T cell receptor beta chains follows, all from one sample in a study of blood T cell repertoires in COVID-19. Clones were sequenced by immunoSEQ multiplex PCR, and TCRdb holds only the in-frame ones, with some missing. The sample lists approximately 110,000 clones; under 90% were seen once. The sequencing input was peripheral blood. The receptors shown here come from a woman in her fifties or sixties with acute or convalescent COVID-19. The CDR3 runs from the conserved cysteine through the conserved F or W. The order of the fields is J gene, D gene, clone size, V gene, CDR3 DNA, CDR3 protein. The D gene is left open where the match is weak. A row's size may be missing; if present it is once, few, many or a size class.

j_gene: TRBJ1-2; d_gene: TRBD1; abundance: once; v_gene: TRBV2; CDR3nt: TGTGCCAGCAGTGAAGCAGGGGGACAGGGGTCTGGCTACACCTTC; CDR3aa: CASSEAGGQGSGYTF
j_gene: TRBJ1-1; d_gene: -; abundance: few; v_gene: TRBV25-1; CDR3nt: TGTGCCAGCAGTGGCAGGGCCTCCACTGAAGCTTTCTTT; CDR3aa: CASSGRASTEAFF
j_gene: TRBJ1-3; d_gene: TRBD1; abundance: -; v_gene: TRBV5-1; CDR3nt: TGCGCCAGCAGCATTTCCGGGACAGGGTACTCTGGAAACACCATATATTTT; CDR3aa: CASSISGTGYSGNTIYF
j_gene: TRBJ1-1; d_gene: TRBD1; abundance: -; v_gene: TRBV5-1; CDR3nt: TGCGCCAGCAGCTTCGACAGGGCTGGGAACACTGAAGCTTTCTTT; CDR3aa: CASSFDRAGNTEAFF
j_gene: TRBJ1-6; d_gene: TRBD1; abundance: -; v_gene: TRBV10-3; CDR3nt: TGTGCCATCAGTGAGGGGTACAGGGGGCATTCACCCCTCCACTTT; CDR3aa: CAISEGYRGHSPLHF
j_gene: TRBJ1-2; d_gene: -; abundance: -; v_gene: TRBV6-6; CDR3nt: TGTGCCAGCCAGACGCTAGGGACTCCCTATGGCTACACCTTC; CDR3aa: CASQTLGTPYGYTF
j_gene: TRBJ2-7; d_gene: TRBD1; abundance: -; v_gene: TRBV2; CDR3nt: TGTGCCAGCAAGGGAATCGAACCGCCGGGACAGCCCTACGAGCAGTACTTC; CDR3aa: CASKGIEPPGQPYEQYF
j_gene: TRBJ1-2; d_gene: TRBD1; abundance: -; v_gene: TRBV6-5; CDR3nt: TGTGCCAGCAGTTCGACAGGGTCCTCCGCCTATGGCTACACCTTC; CDR3aa: CASSSTGSSAYGYTF
j_gene: TRBJ1-5; d_gene: -; abundance: -; v_gene: TRBV5-1; CDR3nt: TGCGCCAGCAGCTTGGGCGAGAGCAATCAGCCCCAGCATTTT; CDR3aa: CASSLGESNQPQHF
j_gene: TRBJ2-7; d_gene: TRBD1; abundance: once; v_gene: TRBV5-6; CDR3nt: TGTGCCAGCCGGCGGGGACAGGCGAGCTCCTACGAGCAGTACTTC; CDR3aa: CASRRGQASSYEQYF
j_gene: TRBJ1-2; d_gene: TRBD1; abundance: -; v_gene: TRBV4-2; CDR3nt: TGTGCCAGCAGCCAAGAAACAGGGGCGCCCACCTATGGCTACACCTTC; CDR3aa: CASSQETGAPTYGYTF
j_gene: TRBJ1-1; d_gene: -; abundance: many; v_gene: TRBV19; CDR3nt: TGTGCCAGTATCAAAGCAGGAAACACTGAAGCTTTCTTT; CDR3aa: CASIKAGNTEAFF
j_gene: TRBJ1-6; d_gene: -; abundance: -; v_gene: TRBV4-2; CDR3nt: TGTGCCAGCGGAGACGGAGGCTATTCACCCCTCCACTTT; CDR3aa: CASGDGGYSPLHF
j_gene: TRBJ2-2; d_gene: TRBD1; abundance: -; v_gene: TRBV19; CDR3nt: TGTGCCAGTAGCAGGGGACAGACCCAATCCACCGGGGAGCTGTTTTTT; CDR3aa: CASSRGQTQSTGELFF
j_gene: TRBJ1-1; d_gene: -; abundance: -; v_gene: TRBV19; CDR3nt: TGTGCCAGTATCAACCTGGAGAAGAACACTGAAGCTTTCTTT; CDR3aa: CASINLEKNTEAFF
j_gene: TRBJ2-7; d_gene: -; abundance: -; v_gene: TRBV12-3/TRBV12-4; CDR3nt: TGTGCCAGCAGCCTCTCTCAGGGGAAAGAGCAGTACTTC; CDR3aa: CASSLSQGKEQYF
j_gene: TRBJ1-5; d_gene: TRBD1; abundance: -; v_gene: TRBV18; CDR3nt: TGTGCCAGCTCACCAAACGGACAGGGAGGCCTAAATCAGCCCCAGCATTTT; CDR3aa: CASSPNGQGGLNQPQHF
j_gene: TRBJ1-2; d_gene: -; abundance: -; v_gene: TRBV5-1; CDR3nt: TGCGCCAGCAGCTTGGAGGGGGGCTACACCTTC; CDR3aa: CASSLEGGYTF
j_gene: TRBJ1-6; d_gene: TRBD1; abundance: few; v_gene: TRBV2; CDR3nt: TGTGCCACACAGGGGAGCTCCTATAATTCACCCCTCCACTTT; CDR3aa: CATQGSSYNSPLHF
j_gene: TRBJ2-3; d_gene: TRBD2; abundance: -; v_gene: TRBV5-1; CDR3nt: TGCGCCAGCAGCTTGAGTCGGCTAGCGGGGGCCACAGATACGCAGTATTTT; CDR3aa: CASSLSRLAGATDTQYF
j_gene: TRBJ1-1; d_gene: TRBD1; abundance: once; v_gene: TRBV4-1; CDR3nt: TGCGCCAGCAGCCAAGGAAGGGACAGGGAGACTGAAGCTTTCTTT; CDR3aa: CASSQGRDRETEAFF
j_gene: TRBJ2-5; d_gene: TRBD1; abundance: -; v_gene: TRBV5-1; CDR3nt: TGCGCCAGCAGCTTGTACGGGACAGAAGAGACCCAGTACTTC; CDR3aa: CASSLYGTEETQYF
j_gene: TRBJ2-3; d_gene: -; abundance: -; v_gene: TRBV11-2; CDR3nt: TGTGCCAGCAGCTCCGCGACTAGTCTGAGCACAGATACGCAGTATTTT; CDR3aa: CASSSATSLSTDTQYF